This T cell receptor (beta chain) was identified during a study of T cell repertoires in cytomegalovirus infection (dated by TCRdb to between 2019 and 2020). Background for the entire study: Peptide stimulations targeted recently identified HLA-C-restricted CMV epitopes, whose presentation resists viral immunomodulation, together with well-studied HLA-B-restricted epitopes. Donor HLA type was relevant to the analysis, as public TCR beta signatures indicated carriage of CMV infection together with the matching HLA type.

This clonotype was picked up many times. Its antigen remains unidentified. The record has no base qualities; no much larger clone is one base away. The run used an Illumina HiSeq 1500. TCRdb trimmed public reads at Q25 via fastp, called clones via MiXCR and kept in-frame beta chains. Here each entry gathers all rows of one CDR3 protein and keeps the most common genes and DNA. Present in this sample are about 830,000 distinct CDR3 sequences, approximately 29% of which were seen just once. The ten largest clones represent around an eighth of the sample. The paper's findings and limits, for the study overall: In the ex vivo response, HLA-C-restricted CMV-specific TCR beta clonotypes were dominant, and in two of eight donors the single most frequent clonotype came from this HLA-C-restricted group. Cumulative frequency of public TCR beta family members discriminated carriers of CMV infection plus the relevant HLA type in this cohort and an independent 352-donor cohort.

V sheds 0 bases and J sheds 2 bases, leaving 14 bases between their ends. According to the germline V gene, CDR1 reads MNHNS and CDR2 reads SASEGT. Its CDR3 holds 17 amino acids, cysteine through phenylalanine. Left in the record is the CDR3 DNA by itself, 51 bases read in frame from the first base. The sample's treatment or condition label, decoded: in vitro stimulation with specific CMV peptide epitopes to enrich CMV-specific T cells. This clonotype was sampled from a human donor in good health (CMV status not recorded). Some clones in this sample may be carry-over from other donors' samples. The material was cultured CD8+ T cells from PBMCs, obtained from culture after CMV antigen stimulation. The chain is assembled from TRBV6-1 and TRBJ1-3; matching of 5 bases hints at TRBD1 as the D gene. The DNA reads TGTGCCAGCAGTGAAGCGAGCGACAGCTTAGCTGGAAACACCATATATTTT. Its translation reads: CASSEASDSLAGNTIYF.